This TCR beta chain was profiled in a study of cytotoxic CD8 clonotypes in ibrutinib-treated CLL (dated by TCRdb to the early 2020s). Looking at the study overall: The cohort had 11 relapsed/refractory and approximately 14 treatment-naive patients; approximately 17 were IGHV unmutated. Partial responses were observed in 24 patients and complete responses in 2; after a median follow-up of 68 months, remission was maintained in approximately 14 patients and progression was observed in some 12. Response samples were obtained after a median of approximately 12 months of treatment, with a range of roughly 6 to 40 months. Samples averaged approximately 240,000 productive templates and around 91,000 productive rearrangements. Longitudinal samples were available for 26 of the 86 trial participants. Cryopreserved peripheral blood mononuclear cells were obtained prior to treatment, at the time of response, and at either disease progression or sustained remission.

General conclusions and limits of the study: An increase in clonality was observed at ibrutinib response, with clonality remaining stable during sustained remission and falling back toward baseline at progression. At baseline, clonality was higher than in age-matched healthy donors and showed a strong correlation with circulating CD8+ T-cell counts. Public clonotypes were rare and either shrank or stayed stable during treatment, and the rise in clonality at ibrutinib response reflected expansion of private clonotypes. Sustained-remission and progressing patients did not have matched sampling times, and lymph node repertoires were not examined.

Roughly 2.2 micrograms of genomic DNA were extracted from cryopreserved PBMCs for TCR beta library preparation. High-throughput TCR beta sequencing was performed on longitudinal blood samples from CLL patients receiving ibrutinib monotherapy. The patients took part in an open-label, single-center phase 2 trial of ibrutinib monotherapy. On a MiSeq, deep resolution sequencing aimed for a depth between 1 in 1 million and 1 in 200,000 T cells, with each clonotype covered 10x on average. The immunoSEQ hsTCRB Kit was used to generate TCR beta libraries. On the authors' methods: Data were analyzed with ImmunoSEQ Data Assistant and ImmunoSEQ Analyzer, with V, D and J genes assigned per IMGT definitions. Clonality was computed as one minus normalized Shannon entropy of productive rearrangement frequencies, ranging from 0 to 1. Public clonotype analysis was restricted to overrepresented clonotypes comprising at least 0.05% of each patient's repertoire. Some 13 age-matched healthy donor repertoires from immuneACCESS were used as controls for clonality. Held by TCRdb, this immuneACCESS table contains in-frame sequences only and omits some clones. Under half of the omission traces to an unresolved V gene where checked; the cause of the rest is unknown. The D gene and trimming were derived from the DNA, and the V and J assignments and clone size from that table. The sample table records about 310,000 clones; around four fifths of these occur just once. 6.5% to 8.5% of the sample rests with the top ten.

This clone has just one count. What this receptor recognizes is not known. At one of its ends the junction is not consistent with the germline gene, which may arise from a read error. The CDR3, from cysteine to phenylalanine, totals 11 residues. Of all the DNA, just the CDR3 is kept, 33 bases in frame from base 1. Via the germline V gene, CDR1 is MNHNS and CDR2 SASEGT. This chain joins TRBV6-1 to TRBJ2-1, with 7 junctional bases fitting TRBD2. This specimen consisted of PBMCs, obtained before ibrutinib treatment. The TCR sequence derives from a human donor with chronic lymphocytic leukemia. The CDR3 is CASSRGDYSVF. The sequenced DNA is TGTGCCAGCAGTCGGGGGGACTATAGTGTCTTC.